The sequence of this T cell receptor (beta chain) was determined in a study of human T cells and chemical hapten exposure (dated by TCRdb to 2020 to 2023). Background on the whole study: For sensitization, 2% DPC in acetone was applied to a roughly 2 cm by roughly 2 cm area of upper inner arm skin. Patients additionally received weekly therapeutic DPC doses to the scalp throughout the roughly 23-week study period. Patch tests used Finn chambers with 0.01% DPC on the upper back, scored after 6 days by International Contact Dermatitis Research Group standards. Roughly 30 alopecia patients gave blood for TCR sequencing at one to four time points (pre-sensitization, 2, 6 and 24 weeks). The patient cohort, mostly female, included alopecia areata with under or over 50% scalp involvement, alopecia totalis and alopecia universalis. Libraries were pooled for sequencing, and per-sample TCR yields varied mainly because of small differences in library volumes within the pool. In alopecia patients, the study followed how the peripheral blood TCR repertoire changed in vivo over primary and secondary sensitization to diphenylcyclopropenone (DPC), a hapten. Blood was sampled from patients pre-sensitization (week 0) and at 2, 6 and about 24 weeks after DPC sensitization. The paper as a whole reports these results and caveats: Alopecia, a presumed autoimmune disease, was present in all patients, so the immune response of the patients might differ from that of healthy individuals. No change with DPC sensitization was found in the number of TCRs above 1 in 1000 frequency, and no evidence of global repertoire structure alterations was found. After repeated subsampling, the strength of the expansion versus patch-test correlation and the threshold at which it became significant changed. Compared with pre-sensitization or healthy control sets, expanded TCRs formed significantly more large CDR3 similarity clusters, which is consistent with antigen-driven responses. The number of PT1 expanded TCRs positively correlated with patch test score, significant at thresholds 8, 16 and 32 but not 4.

The receptor library was made with RACE. Data came from a NextSeq 500. Library preparation attached unique molecular identifiers to individual cDNA molecules for quantitative, reproducible TCR counting. From each blood RNA sample, both TCR alpha and TCR beta chains were sequenced. Turning to the authors' computational methods: Samples had a median of 95,638 TCRs, with a range from roughly 23,224 to 750,000. The Decombinator software suite was used to annotate the V, J and CDR3 of the TCR reads. To make PS versus PT1 abundance plots, every sample was subsampled to the same number of TCRs (28,000). TCRs were defined as expanded if absent before sensitization and observed at least eight times at the 2-week time point. TCRdb passed the public sequencing reads through fastp at Q25 and MiXCR, retaining productive beta sequences. Entries are consolidated by CDR3 protein sequence, retaining the most common genes and DNA. What appears here as the V and J calls and clone size reflects TCRdb's work, not the paper's. Across this sample there are about 84,000 distinct CDR3 sequences, with roughly 10% seen only once. The top ten clones comprise 2% to 3% of the sample.

This clonotype appeared a few times. Its antigen specificity is not known. The input lacks base qualities; no much larger clone sits a single base away. CDR1 and CDR2 were assigned from the germline V gene (reference sequence) as LNHDA and SQIVND. The trim is 6 bases for V and 5 bases for J, with a gap of 4 bases between the germline ends. Including the terminal cysteine and phenylalanine, the CDR3 comprises 11 residues. Only the CDR3 part of the read is kept: 33 bases, read in frame from the first base. The label giving this sample's time point can be read as: patch test 2, 6 weeks after DPC sensitization. In the paper's terms, the treatment or condition label means: therapeutic diphenylcyclopropenone sensitization with weekly scalp DPC. At each patch-test visit, blood was drawn before the patch test was applied. Eligible patients were aged 18 to 70, diagnosed with alopecia, deemed suitable for DPC therapy, and excluded if pregnant. Total RNA was extracted from unfractionated whole blood collected in Tempus Blood RNA tubes.

The TCR originated in a woman between 25 and 40 years old with alopecia areata. Some clones in this sample may be carry-over from other donors' samples. This chain is built from TRBV19 and TRBJ1-4, with the D gene not confidently named. This specimen consisted of whole blood, obtained in connection with sensitization to the hapten diphenylcyclopropenone (DPC). The nucleotides read TGTGCCAGTAGACAGAATGAAAAACTGTTTTTT. It is translated as CASRQNEKLFF.